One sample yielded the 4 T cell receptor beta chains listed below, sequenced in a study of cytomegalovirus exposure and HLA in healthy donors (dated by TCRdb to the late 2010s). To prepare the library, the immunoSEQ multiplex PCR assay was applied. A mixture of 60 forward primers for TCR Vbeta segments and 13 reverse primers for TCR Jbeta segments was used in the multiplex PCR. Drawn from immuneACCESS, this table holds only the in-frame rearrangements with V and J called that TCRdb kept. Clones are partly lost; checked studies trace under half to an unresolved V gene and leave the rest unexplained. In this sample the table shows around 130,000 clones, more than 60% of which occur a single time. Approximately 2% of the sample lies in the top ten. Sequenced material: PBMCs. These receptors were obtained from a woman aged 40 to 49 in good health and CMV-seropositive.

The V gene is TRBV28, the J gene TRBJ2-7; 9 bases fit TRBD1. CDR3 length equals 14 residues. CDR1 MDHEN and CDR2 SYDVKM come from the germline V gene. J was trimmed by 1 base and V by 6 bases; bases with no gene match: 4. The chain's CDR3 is CASRSGTGSYEQYF. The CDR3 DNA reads TGTGCCAGCAGGTCCGGGACAGGGTCCTACGAGCAGTACTTC.

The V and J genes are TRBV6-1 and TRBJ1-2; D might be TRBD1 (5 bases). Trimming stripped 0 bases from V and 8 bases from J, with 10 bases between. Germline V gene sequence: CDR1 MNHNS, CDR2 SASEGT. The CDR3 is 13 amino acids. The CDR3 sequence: CASSEAGGYGYTF. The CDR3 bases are TGTGCCAGCAGTGAAGCGGGGGGGTACGGCTACACCTTC.

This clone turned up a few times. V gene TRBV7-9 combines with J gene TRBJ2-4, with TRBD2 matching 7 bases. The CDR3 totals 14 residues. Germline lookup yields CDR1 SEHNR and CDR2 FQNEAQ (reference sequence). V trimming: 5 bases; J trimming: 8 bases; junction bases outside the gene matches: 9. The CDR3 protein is CASSIGLVGDIQYF. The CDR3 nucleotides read TGTGCCAGCAGCATTGGACTAGTTGGGGACATTCAGTACTTC.

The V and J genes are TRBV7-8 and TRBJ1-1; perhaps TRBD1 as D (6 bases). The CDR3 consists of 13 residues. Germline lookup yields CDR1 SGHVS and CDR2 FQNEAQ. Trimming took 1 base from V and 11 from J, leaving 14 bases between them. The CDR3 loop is CASSLGGTKGAFF. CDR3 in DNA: TGTGCCAGCAGCTTAGGGGGGACAAAGGGGGCTTTCTTT.